The 14 T cell receptor beta chains given below trace back to one sample, sequenced in a study of blood T cell repertoires in COVID-19. Clones were sequenced by immunoSEQ multiplex PCR, and TCRdb holds only the in-frame ones, with some missing. Seen here are about 250,000 clones, 88% observed once, and the top ten hold approximately 3%. The sequencing input was PBMCs or T cells enriched from blood (not recorded which). Every receptor here comes from a woman aged 45-60 years who had recovered from COVID-19.

The chain's CDR3 is CASSLRGYTEAFF. The CDR3 DNA reads as TGTGCCAGCAGCTTACGAGGGTACACTGAAGCTTTCTTT. The chain has TRBV3-1 (or the pseudogene TRBV3-2) and TRBJ1-1; no firm D call. Germline CDR1 LGHDT, CDR2 YNNKEL (reference sequence). V shed 5 bases and J shed 3 bases, with 10 bases lying between them. The CDR3 consists of 13 residues.

The rearrangement uses TRBV5-8 and TRBJ2-1, with D possibly matching TRBD2 (6 bases). Germline loops: CDR1 SGHTS, CDR2 YDEGEE. V was shortened by 5 bases and J by 5 bases, with 23 bases between the two germline ends. This CDR3 has 17 residues. CDR3 region: CASSFGDLARSDNEQFF. DNA for the CDR3: TGTGCCAGCAGTTTTGGCGATCTAGCGAGGTCTGACAATGAGCAGTTCTTC.

V and J are TRBV18 and TRBJ2-5; D is unresolved. Germline V gene lookup returns CDR1 KGHSH and CDR2 LQKENI. Trimming cost V 3 bases and J 4 bases, with 6 bases left between them. The CDR3 runs to 12 residues. Written as DNA, the CDR3 is TGTGCCAGCTCACCCGTCGGAGAGACCCAGTACTTC. This sequence encodes CASSPVGETQYF.

The sample holds a few counts of this clone. The V gene is TRBV5-4, the J gene TRBJ1-3, with TRBD1 matching over 7 bases. Germline-derived CDR1 and CDR2 are SGHNT and YYREEE (reference sequence). Trimming took 6 bases from V and 0 from J; bases not matched to a gene: 6. The CDR3 is 15 residues long. The CDR3: CASTSTGSSGNTIYF. In DNA, the CDR3 is TGTGCCAGCACATCGACAGGGAGCTCTGGAAACACCATATATTTT.

The rearrangement joins TRBV6-6 to TRBJ2-1, with D maybe TRBD2 (6 bases). V was clipped by 5 bases and J by 5 bases, with 25 bases between them. CDR1 is MNHNY and CDR2 is SVGAGI in the germline V gene (reference sequence). CDR3 length: 18 residues. The CDR3 region is CASSPGSTRVWVDNEQFF. The CDR3 DNA follows: TGTGCCAGCAGTCCGGGCTCGACTAGGGTGTGGGTCGACAATGAGCAGTTCTTC.

This clone was found a few times. CDR3 in DNA: TGTGCCAGCAGCTTAAGACAGGTGATCTCTGGGGCCAACGTCCTGACTTTC. As protein: CASSLRQVISGANVLTF. The chain joins TRBV7-2 to TRBJ2-6; tentative D call: TRBD1 (6 bases). CDR3 length equals 17 residues. V was clipped by 2 bases and J by 0 bases, with 11 bases between them. Germline CDR1 and CDR2: SGHTA and FQGNSA.

The chain employs TRBV28 and TRBJ1-1; D perhaps matches TRBD1 (5 bases). Trimming shortened V by 2 bases and J by 6 bases, and 13 bases separated the two germline ends. In germline, CDR1 is MDHEN, CDR2 SYDVKM. The CDR3 loop spans 14 amino acids. The CDR3 nucleotides read TGTGCCAGCAGTTTAGAGCAGGGCGCATCTGAAGCTTTCTTT. Amino acid sequence: CASSLEQGASEAFF.

The V gene is TRBV7-2, the J gene TRBJ2-3; 7 bases are a match to TRBD2. The V gene end was trimmed by 5 bases and the J gene end by 4 bases; junction bases not matched to a gene: 3. Germline V lookup: CDR1 SGHTA, CDR2 FQGNSA. The CDR3 is 13 residues long. Here the CDR3 DNA reads TGTGCCAGCAGCAGGGAGGGGTCAGATACGCAGTATTTT. It specifies CASSREGSDTQYF.

The rearrangement uses TRBV7-9 and TRBJ2-3; 12 positions agree with TRBD2. The CDR3 covers 16 residues. CDR1 SEHNR and CDR2 FQNEAQ come from the germline V gene (reference sequence). Trimming at V came to 5 bases and at J to 0 bases, leaving 3 bases not matched to a gene. The CDR3 DNA reads TGTGCCAGCAGCGCCGGACTAGCGGGAAGCACAGATACGCAGTATTTT. Residues: CASSAGLAGSTDTQYF.

J is TRBJ2-5 and V is TRBV10-3; TRBD2 matches 7 bases. The J segment lost 5 bases and the V segment lost 3 bases, leaving 9 bases of the junction unmatched. The CDR3 length is 15 residues. The V gene's germline CDR1 is ENHRY and CDR2 SYGVKD. The CDR3 protein is CAISEASWGGETQYF. The CDR3 bases are TGTGCCATCAGTGAAGCCTCGTGGGGAGGGGAGACCCAGTACTTC.

This chain joins TRBV28 and TRBJ2-7; D uncertain. With 8 bases removed from V and 2 bases from J, the gap between germline ends came to 7 bases. The germline V gene encodes CDR1 MDHEN and CDR2 SYDVKM. This CDR3 has 11 amino acids. CDR3 sequence (DNA): TGTGCCAGCCAAGAGGCCTACGAGCAGTACTTC. Translation: CASQEAYEQYF.

This chain joins TRBV4-2 and TRBJ2-7; possibly TRBD2 for D (7 bases). This CDR3 has 16 residues. V lost 1 base and J lost 0, with 13 bases in between. Germline-derived CDR1 and CDR2 are LGHNA and YNFKEQ. The DNA of the CDR3 is TGTGCCAGCAGCCAAGGAGGGGGAGGGGGCTCCTACGAGCAGTACTTC. Protein sequence: CASSQGGGGGSYEQYF.

The chain recombines TRBV6-2 or TRBV6-3 with TRBJ2-3, with TRBD2 matching 10 bases. The CDR3 has 17 residues. Germline CDR1 MNHEY, CDR2 SVGEGT. V was clipped by 2 bases and J by 3 bases; unmatched bases: 8. The CDR3 reads CASSYGASGSQTDTQYF. The CDR3, as DNA: TGTGCCAGCAGTTACGGGGCTAGCGGGAGTCAGACAGATACGCAGTATTTT.

The genes are TRBV5-4 and TRBJ2-5, with 7 bases lining up with TRBD2. From germline, CDR1 is SGHNT and CDR2 YYREEE (reference sequence). V shed 1 base, J shed 5 bases, and the junction held 8 bases outside the gene matches. This CDR3 spans 15 amino acids. The CDR3 region is CASSLFQRDGETQYF. The CDR3 region has the DNA TGTGCCAGCAGCTTGTTTCAGCGGGACGGGGAGACCCAGTACTTC.